This section outlines one TCR beta chain sequence together with its context. Its antigen is unknown. The data were taken from a study of T cell responses to AZD1222 COVID-19 vaccine. Study-level findings and limits: In all cases, repertoires were sampled only after the peak T cell response. Clonal diversity may have been underestimated, and the donors were mostly white British, with more females than males.

The CDR3 sequence is 12 residues long. With V trimmed by 5 bases and J by 8 bases, 5 bases remained unmatched. Germline V lookup: CDR1 GTSNPN, CDR2 SVGIG (reference sequence). The method was immunoSEQ multiplex PCR; TCRdb's version includes in-frame clones alone and lacks a portion of them. Found here are roughly 77,000 clones, 85% to 95% of them singletons; the top ten hold around 4.9%. The material was peripheral blood, obtained on day 0 of AZD1222 vaccination. The sequence was collected from an adult in good health. The V gene is TRBV30, the J gene TRBJ1-3, with TRBD1 identical over 8 bases. CDR3 loop: CAWGQGEHTIYF. DNA for the CDR3: TGTGCCTGGGGACAGGGAGAGCACACCATATATTTT.